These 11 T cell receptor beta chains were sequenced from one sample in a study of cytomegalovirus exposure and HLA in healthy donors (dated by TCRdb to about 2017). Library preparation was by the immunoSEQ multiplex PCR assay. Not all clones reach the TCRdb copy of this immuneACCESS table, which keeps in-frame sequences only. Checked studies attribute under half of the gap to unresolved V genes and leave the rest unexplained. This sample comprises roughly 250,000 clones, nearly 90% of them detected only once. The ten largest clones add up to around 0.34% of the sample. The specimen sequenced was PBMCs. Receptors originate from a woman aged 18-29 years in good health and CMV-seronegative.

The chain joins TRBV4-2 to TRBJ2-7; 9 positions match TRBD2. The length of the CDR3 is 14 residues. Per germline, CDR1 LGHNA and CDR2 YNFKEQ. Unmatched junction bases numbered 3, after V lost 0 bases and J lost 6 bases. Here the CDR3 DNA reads TGTGCCAGCAGCCAAGAAGGCGGGGGGGCCGAGCAGTACTTC. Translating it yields CASSQEGGGAEQYF.

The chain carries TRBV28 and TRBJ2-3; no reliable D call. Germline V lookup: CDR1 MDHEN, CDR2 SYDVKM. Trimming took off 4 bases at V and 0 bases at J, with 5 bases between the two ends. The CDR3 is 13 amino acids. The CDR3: CASSSPSTDTQYF. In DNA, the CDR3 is TGTGCCAGCAGTTCCCCTAGCACAGATACGCAGTATTTT. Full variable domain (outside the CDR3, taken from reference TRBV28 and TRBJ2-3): DVKVTQSSRYLVKRTGEKVFLECVQDMDHENMFWYRQDPGLGLRLIYFSYDVKMKEKGDIPEGYSVSREKKERFSLILESASTNQTSMYLCASSSPSTDTQYFGPGTRLTVL.

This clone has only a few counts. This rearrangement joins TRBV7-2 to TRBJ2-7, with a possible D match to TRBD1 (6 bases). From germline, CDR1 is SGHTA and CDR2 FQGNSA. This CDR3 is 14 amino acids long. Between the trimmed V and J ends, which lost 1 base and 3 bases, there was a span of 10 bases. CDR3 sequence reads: CASSLGHRVYEQYF. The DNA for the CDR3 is TGTGCCAGCAGCTTAGGACACAGGGTCTACGAGCAGTACTTC.

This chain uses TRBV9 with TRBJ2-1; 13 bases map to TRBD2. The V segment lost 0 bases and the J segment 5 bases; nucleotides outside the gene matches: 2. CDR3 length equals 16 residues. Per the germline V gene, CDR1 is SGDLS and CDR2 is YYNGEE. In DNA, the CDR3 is TGTGCCAGCAGCGTAGTCGGACTAGCGGGGGACAATGAGCAGTTCTTC. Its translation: CASSVVGLAGDNEQFF.

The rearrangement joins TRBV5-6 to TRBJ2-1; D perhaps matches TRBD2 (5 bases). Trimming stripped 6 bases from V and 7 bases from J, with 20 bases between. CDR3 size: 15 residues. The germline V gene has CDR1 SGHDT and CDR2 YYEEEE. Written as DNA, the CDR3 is TGTGCCAGCACTTCTATAGGGTACCCGGGGAATGAGCAGTTCTTC. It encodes CASTSIGYPGNEQFF.

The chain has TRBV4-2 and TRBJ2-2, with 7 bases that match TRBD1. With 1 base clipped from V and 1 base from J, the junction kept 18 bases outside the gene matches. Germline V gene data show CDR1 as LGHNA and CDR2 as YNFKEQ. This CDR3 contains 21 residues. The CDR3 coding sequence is TGTGCCAGCAGCCAAGGTCTTAGATTGGTGACAGGGATAAAGAACACCGGGGAGCTGTTTTTT. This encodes CASSQGLRLVTGIKNTGELFF.

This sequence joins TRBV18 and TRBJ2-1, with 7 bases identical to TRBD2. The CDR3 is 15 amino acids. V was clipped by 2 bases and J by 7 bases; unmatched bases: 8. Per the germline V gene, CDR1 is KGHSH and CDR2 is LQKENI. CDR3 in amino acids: CASSPGEGLENEQFF. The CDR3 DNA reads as TGTGCCAGCTCACCAGGGGAGGGTCTGGAAAATGAGCAGTTCTTC.

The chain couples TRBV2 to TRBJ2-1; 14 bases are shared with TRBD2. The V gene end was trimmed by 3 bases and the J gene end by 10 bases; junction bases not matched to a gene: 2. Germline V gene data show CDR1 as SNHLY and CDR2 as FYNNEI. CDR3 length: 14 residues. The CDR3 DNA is TGTGCCAGCAGTGACGGACTAGCGGGGGGCGAGCAGTTCTTC. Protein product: CASSDGLAGGEQFF.

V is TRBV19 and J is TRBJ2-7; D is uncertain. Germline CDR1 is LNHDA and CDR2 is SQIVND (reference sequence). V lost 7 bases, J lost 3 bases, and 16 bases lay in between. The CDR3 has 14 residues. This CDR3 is CASNEHASDYEQYF. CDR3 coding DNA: TGTGCCAGTAATGAGCACGCCAGCGACTACGAGCAGTACTTC. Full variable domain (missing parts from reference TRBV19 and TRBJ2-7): DGGITQSPKYLFRKEGQNVTLSCEQNLNHDAMYWYRQDPGQGLRLIYYSQIVNDFQKGDIAEGYSVSREKKESFPLTVTSAQKNPTAFYLCASNEHASDYEQYFGPGTRLTVT.

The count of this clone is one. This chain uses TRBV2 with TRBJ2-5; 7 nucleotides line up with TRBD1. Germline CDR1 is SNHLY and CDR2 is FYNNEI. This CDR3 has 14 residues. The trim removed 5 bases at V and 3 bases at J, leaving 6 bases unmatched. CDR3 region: CASSPGQKKETQYF. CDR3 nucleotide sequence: TGTGCCAGCAGTCCGGGACAGAAAAAAGAGACCCAGTACTTC.

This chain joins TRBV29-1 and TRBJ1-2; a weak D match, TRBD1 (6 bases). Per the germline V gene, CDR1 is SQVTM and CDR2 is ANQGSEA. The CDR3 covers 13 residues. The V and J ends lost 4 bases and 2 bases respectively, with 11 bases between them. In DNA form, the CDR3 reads TGCAGCGTTGCGGGACAAACAAACTATGGCTACACCTTC. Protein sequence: CSVAGQTNYGYTF.